These T cell receptor beta chains were read from a single sample in a study. TCRdb called the 5' RACE reads again in MiXCR, with one record for every CDR3 protein. The sample consists of approximately 60,000 distinct CDR3 sequences, about 20% of them appearing once. Input material: memory CD4+ T cells sorted from a lymph node. Receptor source: a female donor with breast cancer. The CDR3 runs from the conserved cysteine through the conserved F or W. A D gene is named only where the DNA matches it firmly. Size is omitted from some rows. Given values are once, few, many or a class for expanded clones.

few	.	TRBV5-1	TRBJ2-7	TGCGCCAGCAGCTATGGGAACAGACCCGATTCCTACGAGCAGTACTTC	CASSYGNRPDSYEQYF
many	.	TRBV12-3/TRBV12-4	TRBJ1-2	TGTGCCAGCAGCCCCTCTGGGCGGCCGGGCACCTTC	CASSPSGRPGTF
.	TRBD1	TRBV7-3	TRBJ1-6	TGTGCCTGCAGCCAGTACAGGGGTTCACCCCTCCACTTT	CACSQYRGSPLHF
few	.	TRBV7-2	TRBJ2-7	.	CASSLVGSGSTYF
.	TRBD1	TRBV4-3	TRBJ2-7	TGCGCCAGCAGCCAAGAAGCCACTTCAGGGGGTTACGAGCAGTACTTC	CASSQEATSGGYEQYF
.	.	TRBV5-1	TRBJ2-1	TGCGCCAGCAGCTTGCGGTATGGAGGGGCCGACGATGAGCAGTTCTTC	CASSLRYGGADDEQFF
.	.	TRBV9	TRBJ1-1	TGTGCCAGCAGCATAGCGGCCCACTCGAACACTGAAGCTTTCTTT	CASSIAAHSNTEAFF
few	TRBD2	TRBV5-1	TRBJ2-7	TGCGCCAGCAGAATTACTAGCGGGAGCTACGAGCAGTACTTC	CASRITSGSYEQYF
.	TRBD1	TRBV28	TRBJ1-2	TGTGCCAGCAGTTTACTGACAGGGGTGAATGGCTACACCTTC	CASSLLTGVNGYTF
few	.	TRBV3-1	TRBJ1-1	TGTGCCAGCAGCCAAGATTTGGTGAACACTGAAGCTTTCTTT	CASSQDLVNTEAFF
.	TRBD1	TRBV7-8	TRBJ2-7	TGTGCCAGCAGCTTTGGCCAGGGGGTTTCCTACGAGCAGTACTTC	CASSFGQGVSYEQYF
few	.	TRBV7-9	TRBJ1-1	TGTGCCAGCAGCTTTTCACAGGACACTGAAGCTTTCTTT	CASSFSQDTEAFF
many	.	TRBV11-2	TRBJ1-2	TGTGCCAGCAGCCTCCCCATGGCAGCCTATGGCTACACCTTC	CASSLPMAAYGYTF
many	.	TRBV5-1	TRBJ2-7	TGCGCCAGCAGCCCGGAGGGGGGACTAACGTACGAGCAGTACTTC	CASSPEGGLTYEQYF
few	.	TRBV5-6	TRBJ1-2	TGTGCCAGCAGCTTGGGTACCTCTAGCTATGGCTACACCTTC	CASSLGTSSYGYTF
.	.	TRBV5-1	TRBJ2-3	TGCGCCAGCAGTATGTTAGGGCTCCTCGATCGAGATACGCAGTATTTT	CASSMLGLLDRDTQYF
few	.	TRBV5-1	TRBJ2-7	TGCGCCAGCAGCCTAGAAGGGAGCCCCTACGAGCAGTACTTC	CASSLEGSPYEQYF
.	.	TRBV6-1	TRBJ2-3	TGTGCCAGCTCCTCCCATTCGCGGGCAGGGCTAGCAGATACGCAGTATTTT	CASSSHSRAGLADTQYF
many	TRBD2	TRBV7-9	TRBJ2-1	TGTGCCAGCAGCCTTCCGGGACTAGCTATTAGGAATGAGCAGTTCTTC	CASSLPGLAIRNEQFF
few	TRBD1	TRBV28	TRBJ1-3	TGTGCCAGCAGACCTCCGGGACAGGGGAGAACCATATATTTT	CASRPPGQGRTIYF
.	.	TRBV6-2/TRBV6-3	TRBJ2-1	TGTGCCAGCCGACGACGGGCGGGGGAGCAGTTCTTC	CASRRRAGEQFF
.	TRBD2	TRBV5-1	TRBJ2-2	TGCGTCAGCAGCTTGGCCCCAACTAGCGGGGGGGGCACCGGGGAGCTGTTTTTT	CVSSLAPTSGGGTGELFF
many	.	TRBV10-3	TRBJ1-1	TGTGCCATCAGGGAGGAAAGAGGGGATGAAGCTTTCTTT	CAIREERGDEAFF
.	.	TRBV20-1	TRBJ1-3	TGCAGTGCTAGTCAAGACTCTGGAAACACCATATATTTT	CSASQDSGNTIYF
few	.	TRBV6-1	TRBJ1-1	TGTGCCAGCAGTGAACATTTGGGGACTGAAGCTTTCTTT	CASSEHLGTEAFF
.	.	TRBV30	TRBJ1-5	TGTGCCTTATCAGGCGGAGGCAATCAGCCCCAGCATTTT	CALSGGGNQPQHF
many	TRBD1	TRBV5-1	TRBJ1-1	TGCGCCAGCAGCTTGGATGGGACAGGGGGCCCGTCTTTCTTT	CASSLDGTGGPSFF
many	TRBD1	TRBV6-6	TRBJ1-1	TGTGCCAGCAGTACTACAGGGGATGGAGAAGCTTTCTTT	CASSTTGDGEAFF
medium-sized	.	TRBV6-5	TRBJ1-1	TGTGCCAGCAGTCATTACGGGGAGAACGCTTTCTTT	CASSHYGENAFF
few	.	TRBV5-1	TRBJ2-3	TGCGCTAGCAGCTTGGCCTCGGTGAGTGATACGGATACGCAGTATTTT	CASSLASVSDTDTQYF
many	.	TRBV6-2/TRBV6-3	TRBJ2-2	TGTGCCAGCAGTTATGAGACCGGGGAGCTGTTTTTT	CASSYETGELFF
few	.	TRBV28	TRBJ2-7	TGTGCCAGCAGTTTTGGCGACAGGAGGACCTACGAGCAGTACTTC	CASSFGDRRTYEQYF
many	.	TRBV12-3/TRBV12-4	TRBJ2-1	TGTGCCAGCACCGGGTGGAGGGGGTCCCCCTACAATGAGCAGTTCTTC	CASTGWRGSPYNEQFF
.	.	TRBV28	TRBJ1-4	TGTGCCAGCAGATCCGACCTCGGACAGCTCTCACGAAAGCTGTTTTTT	CASRSDLGQLSRKLFF
.	.	TRBV6-2/TRBV6-3	TRBJ2-3	TGTGCCAGCAGATTGGGAGGGGGGGGTGATACGCAGTATTTT	CASRLGGGGDTQYF
few	.	TRBV7-3	TRBJ2-2	TGTGCCAGCAGCTTATTTCGGAGTGACACCGGGGAGCTGTTTTTT	CASSLFRSDTGELFF
few	.	TRBV7-3	TRBJ2-2	TGTGCCAGCAGCTTTAGCGGCACCGGGGAGCTGTTTTTT	CASSFSGTGELFF
medium-sized	.	TRBV4-3	TRBJ2-3	TGCGCCAGCAGCCGGGGCGGCCTAGGGACAGATACGCAGTATTTT	CASSRGGLGTDTQYF
many	TRBD1	TRBV5-1	TRBJ2-5	TGCGCCAGCAAGGCGGGACAGGGGCTTCAAGAGACCCAGTACTTC	CASKAGQGLQETQYF
few	TRBD2	TRBV7-9	TRBJ2-5	TGTGCCAGCAGCTTATTGAGCGGGGGGACCCAGTACTTC	CASSLLSGGTQYF
few	TRBD2	TRBV20-1	TRBJ2-1	TGCAGTGCTCCGGACCGGGGGGTTAATGAGCAGTTCTTC	CSAPDRGVNEQFF
.	TRBD1	TRBV7-2	TRBJ2-7	TGTGCCAGCAGCTTAAGCGCAGGGGGAACCAACGAGCAGTACTTC	CASSLSAGGTNEQYF
.	.	TRBV12-3/TRBV12-4	TRBJ1-2	TGTGCCAGCAGTCCCCACATGGACTATGGCTACACCTTC	CASSPHMDYGYTF
many	.	TRBV9	TRBJ2-7	TGTGCCAGCAGCGTAAAACAGGGATCCGGCGAGCAGTACTTC	CASSVKQGSGEQYF
few	.	TRBV9	TRBJ1-1	TGTGCCAGCAGCGTAGAGGGGAACACTGAAGCTTTCTTT	CASSVEGNTEAFF
few	.	TRBV20-1	TRBJ2-3	TGCAGTGCCACAACTCGAGATACGCAGTATTTT	CSATTRDTQYF
few	.	TRBV12-3/TRBV12-4	TRBJ1-5	TGTGCCAGCAGTTTACGGTATGGACGGCGCAATCAGCCCCAGCATTTT	CASSLRYGRRNQPQHF
few	TRBD2	TRBV11-2	TRBJ2-1	TGTGCCAGCAGCCCAATAAATCGGCCTAGCGGGAGTTCATATGAGCAGTTCTTC	CASSPINRPSGSSYEQFF
few	.	TRBV10-2	TRBJ1-1	TGCGCCAGCAGTGAGGAGTGGAAGGGCACTGAAGCTTTCTTT	CASSEEWKGTEAFF
.	TRBD1	TRBV10-3	TRBJ1-2	TGTGCCATCAGTGGACAGGGGGCTGCCTATGGCTACACCTTC	CAISGQGAAYGYTF
.	.	TRBV5-1	TRBJ1-2	TGCGCCAGCAGCTTGGAGTGGGACTATGGCTACACCTTC	CASSLEWDYGYTF
.	TRBD1	TRBV7-9	TRBJ1-1	TGTGCCAGCAGCAAACAGGGGGGAGGAGCTTTCTTT	CASSKQGGGAFF
few	TRBD1	TRBV20-1	TRBJ2-5	TGCAGTGCTTTGGACAGGGGAGGGACCCAGTACTTC	CSALDRGGTQYF
medium-sized	TRBD1	TRBV5-1	TRBJ2-5	TGCGCCAGCGGCGACGGACAGGGAGAGACCCAGTACTTC	CASGDGQGETQYF